The 31 T cell receptor beta chains presented below share a single source sample, sequenced in a study of blood T cell repertoires in COVID-19. Clones were sequenced by immunoSEQ multiplex PCR, and TCRdb holds only the in-frame ones, with some missing. The sample holds 65,000 to 80,000 clones, 85% to 90% seen once. Sequencing was done on a sample of peripheral blood. These receptors all stem from a man over 45 with active COVID-19.

This clone has only one observation. The rearrangement uses TRBV6-5 and TRBJ1-2; TRBD1 aligns across 9 bases. The germline V gene encodes CDR1 MNHEY and CDR2 SVGAGI. The CDR3 has 14 amino acids. V dropped 6 bases and J dropped 8; count of bases not matched to a gene: 10. The CDR3 region is CASRLLQGARGYTF. The CDR3 coding sequence is TGTGCCAGCAGGTTATTACAGGGGGCGCGGGGCTACACCTTC.

The chain joins TRBV27 to TRBJ1-5, with a possible D match to TRBD1 (6 bases). Trimming pared 6 bases from V and 4 bases from J, leaving 10 bases between. CDR3 size: 13 residues. Germline V CDR1 and CDR2: MNHEY, SMNVEV (reference sequence). This CDR3 reads CASRRTDNQPQHF. The DNA for the CDR3 is TGTGCCAGCAGAAGGACAGATAATCAGCCCCAGCATTTT.

The chain is built from TRBV19 and TRBJ2-4; 7 nucleotides agree with TRBD2. Germline assignment: CDR1 LNHDA and CDR2 SQIVND (reference sequence). This CDR3 is built from 15 residues. Trimming at V came to 5 bases and at J to 6 bases, leaving 10 bases not matched to a gene. In nucleotides, the CDR3 is TGTGCCAGTAGTCCTGTCCCCGGGGGGTCAAACATTCAGTACTTC. Its protein product is CASSPVPGGSNIQYF.

The chain uses TRBV7-9 and TRBJ2-5; the D gene is possibly TRBD2 (5 bases). Looked up from germline, CDR1 is SEHNR and CDR2 is FQNEAQ (reference sequence). The CDR3 covers 14 residues. The V gene lost 5 bases and the J gene lost 5 bases, with 15 bases spanning the gap. CDR3: CASSQGLMGETQYF. The CDR3 nucleotides are TGTGCCAGCAGCCAAGGACTGATGGGGGAGACCCAGTACTTC.

V and J are TRBV23-1 and TRBJ2-3; 7 bases agree with TRBD1. TRBV23-1 is recorded as an ORF, its role being uncertain. V was pared by 7 bases and J by 5 bases, with 6 bases of the junction left unmatched. This CDR3 has 13 residues. The CDR3 DNA reads as TGCGCCAGCACTAGGGGGCTTTTAGATACGCAGTATTTT. Its protein product is CASTRGLLDTQYF.

The rearrangement joins TRBV29-1 to TRBJ1-1; D not certain. Trimming shortened V by 7 bases and J by 0 bases, and 12 bases separated the two germline ends. The CDR3 contains 13 residues. Germline CDR1 reads SQVTM; CDR2 reads ANQGSEA. The CDR3 loop reads CSARPGMNTEAFF. In DNA form, the CDR3 reads TGCAGCGCTCGCCCGGGAATGAACACTGAAGCTTTCTTT.

The chain uses TRBV28 and TRBJ1-2; no clear D gene. Germline loops: CDR1 MDHEN, CDR2 SYDVKM. V was cut by 2 bases and J by 5 bases, with 15 bases left in between. There are 15 residues in the CDR3. In DNA, the CDR3 is TGTGCCAGCAGTTTAACTGGGTGGGCGATTTATGGCTACACCTTC. Translation: CASSLTGWAIYGYTF.

The chain couples TRBV4-3 to TRBJ2-2; TRBD2 aligns across 8 bases. V trimming: 3 bases; J trimming: 3 bases; junction bases outside the gene matches: 9. The germline V gene encodes CDR1 LGHNA and CDR2 YSLEER. This CDR3 is built from 17 residues. The CDR3 region has the DNA TGCGCCAGCAGCCATCAAGCGGGAGAAGAGTACACCGGGGAGCTGTTTTTT. The encoded protein is CASSHQAGEEYTGELFF.

This chain connects TRBV5-1 to TRBJ1-1; a weak D match, TRBD1 (5 bases). Per germline, CDR1 SGHRS and CDR2 YFSETQ. Deletions cut 2 bases from V and 1 base from J, with 15 bases between. The CDR3 has 16 amino acids. CDR3 nucleotide sequence: TGCGCCAGCAGCTTACAATCCGTACAGGAGAACACTGAAGCTTTCTTT. Translating it yields CASSLQSVQENTEAFF.

This sequence joins TRBV2 and TRBJ2-3; 7 bases are shared with TRBD1. Germline V CDR1 and CDR2: SNHLY, FYNNEI. The CDR3 loop spans 15 amino acids. The J segment lost 3 bases and the V segment lost 6 bases, leaving 9 bases of the junction unmatched. Here the CDR3 reads CASRPQGVGTDTQYF. In nucleotides, the CDR3 is TGTGCCAGCAGGCCTCAGGGGGTAGGGACAGATACGCAGTATTTT. The complete variable domain, with remaining parts taken from reference TRBV2 and TRBJ2-3, reads EPEVTQTPSHQVTQMGQEVILRCVPISNHLYFYWYRQILGQKVEFLVSFYNNEISEKSEIFDDQFSVERPDGSNFTLKIRSTKLEDSAMYFCASRPQGVGTDTQYFGPGTRLTVL.

J is TRBJ2-5 and V is TRBV7-2; 9 positions agree with TRBD2. This CDR3 spans 15 amino acids. Per germline, CDR1 SGHTA and CDR2 FQGNSA. V lost 2 bases, J lost 3 bases, and 4 bases stayed unmatched. The CDR3 region has the DNA TGTGCCAGCAGCTTATCTCCTAGCGGGGAAGAGACCCAGTACTTC. It translates to CASSLSPSGEETQYF.

The chain combines TRBV28 with TRBJ1-4; 7 nucleotides agree with TRBD1. V dropped 6 bases and J dropped 5; count of bases not matched to a gene: 9. The germline V gene has CDR1 MDHEN and CDR2 SYDVKM. The CDR3 has 15 amino acids. In nucleotides, the CDR3 is TGTGCCAGCAGGACCAACAGGGGACGAAATGAAAAACTGTTTTTT. It is translated as CASRTNRGRNEKLFF.

J is TRBJ1-3 and V is TRBV7-3; TRBD1 is a possible D gene (6 bases). Trimming left V 1 base short and J 0 bases short, with 13 bases between. CDR3 length equals 17 residues. Looked up from germline, CDR1 is SGHTA and CDR2 is FQGTGA. DNA for the CDR3: TGTGCCAGCAGCTTAAGGCCGAACAGGGACTCTGGAAACACCATATATTTT. This codes for CASSLRPNRDSGNTIYF.

The DNA for the CDR3 is TGTGCCAGCAGTACCCAGGGGCTAGCGGCGAGCTCCTACGAGCAGTACTTC. Translation gives CASSTQGLAASSYEQYF. V is TRBV28 and J is TRBJ2-7; a weak D match, TRBD2 (7 bases). Between the trimmed V and J ends, which lost 5 bases and 0 bases, there was a span of 20 bases. This CDR3 is built from 17 residues. Per germline, CDR1 MDHEN and CDR2 SYDVKM.

This chain connects TRBV5-1 to TRBJ2-3; 8 bases align to TRBD1. Germline lookup yields CDR1 SGHRS and CDR2 YFSETQ. V lost 3 bases and J lost 5; bases outside the gene matches: 14. The CDR3 length is 17 residues. The CDR3 spells CASSSRTGPIDEDTQYF. CDR3 nucleotide sequence: TGCGCCAGCAGCTCCCGGACAGGGCCCATTGATGAAGATACGCAGTATTTT.

This clone has only a few counts. The chain employs TRBV4-3 and TRBJ2-7, with 13 positions matching TRBD2. The V segment lost 0 bases and the J segment 2 bases; nucleotides outside the gene matches: 16. The CDR3 loop spans 21 amino acids. Looked up from germline, CDR1 is LGHNA and CDR2 is YSLEER. This chain's CDR3 is CASSQDPTSGGPLGLPYEQYF. The CDR3 DNA sequence: TGCGCCAGCAGCCAAGACCCGACTAGCGGGGGGCCCCTCGGCCTCCCCTACGAGCAGTACTTC.

The gene calls are TRBV4-1 and TRBJ2-7; the match to TRBD1 covers 7 bases. V shed 4 bases, J shed 5 bases, and the junction held 11 bases outside the gene matches. The germline gives CDR1 MGHRA, CDR2 YSYEKL. The CDR3 is made up of 15 amino acids. The CDR3 bases are TGCGCCAGCAGCCTTGAGGGAACAGGGGTCGACGAGCAGTACTTC. It yields the protein CASSLEGTGVDEQYF.

The chain is built from TRBV10-3 and TRBJ1-5, with a possible D match to TRBD1 (6 bases). The CDR3 is made up of 17 amino acids. Germline values: CDR1 ENHRY, CDR2 SYGVKD. The ends were cut back, 0 bases at V and 4 bases at J, with 16 bases in the middle. CDR3 in amino acids: CAISESFTVGGNQPQHF. As DNA, the CDR3 is TGTGCCATCAGTGAGTCGTTTACGGTAGGGGGTAATCAGCCCCAGCATTTT.

This clone came up a few times. This chain uses TRBV6-2 or TRBV6-3 with TRBJ2-2, with TRBD1 as a possible D gene (6 bases). V lost 5 bases and J lost 3, with 10 bases in between. The CDR3 extends over 14 amino acids. From germline, CDR1 is MNHEY and CDR2 SVGEGT. The CDR3 reads CASSRQVDTGELFF. The CDR3 nucleotides read TGTGCCAGCAGTAGACAGGTTGACACCGGGGAGCTGTTTTTT.

The J gene is TRBJ1-1, the V gene TRBV19; no clear D. CDR1 is LNHDA, CDR2 SQIVND, per germline (reference sequence). The CDR3 runs 14 residues. The ends were cut back, 3 bases at V and 4 bases at J, with 12 bases in the middle. Written as DNA, the CDR3 is TGTGCCAGTAGTATCTCTAGTAGTGGCACTGAAGCTTTCTTT. The encoded protein is CASSISSSGTEAFF.

The rearrangement links TRBV28 to TRBJ1-1, with D unclear. Germline V gene data show CDR1 as MDHEN and CDR2 as SYDVKM. The V end was cut by 7 bases, the J end by 5 bases, with 17 bases between. The length of the CDR3 is 14 residues. The CDR3 loop is CASKEEWGVTEAFF. In nucleotides, the CDR3 is TGTGCCAGCAAGGAGGAATGGGGAGTTACTGAAGCTTTCTTT.

This chain uses TRBV7-2 with TRBJ2-2, with D unclear. Germline V CDR1 and CDR2: SGHTA, FQGNSA. This CDR3 spans 15 amino acids. Trimming removed 3 bases at V and 6 bases at J, with 14 bases between. The CDR3 here is CASSLSLRSPGELFF. The CDR3 DNA is TGTGCCAGCAGCTTGAGTTTGCGGTCACCCGGGGAGCTGTTTTTT.

The CDR3 here is CASSFTTYNEQFF. For the CDR3, the DNA is TGCGCCAGCAGCTTTACTACTTACAATGAGCAGTTCTTC. V is TRBV5-1 and J is TRBJ2-1, with D unresolved. CDR1 is SGHRS, CDR2 YFSETQ, per germline. CDR3 length: 13 amino acids. V lost 2 bases and J lost 4, with 7 bases in between.

In nucleotides, the CDR3 is TGTGCCAGCAGTTTATCCCTGGGAGGGCCTATTTCAGATACGCAGTATTTT. It encodes CASSLSLGGPISDTQYF. The V call is TRBV27, the J call TRBJ2-3, with TRBD2 matching over 7 bases. The germline V gene encodes CDR1 MNHEY and CDR2 SMNVEV (reference sequence). The CDR3 has 17 residues. V dropped 0 bases and J dropped 4; count of bases not matched to a gene: 10.

CDR3 nucleotides: TGTGCCAGCTCCGGCCAGGCGGGACAGGGGGAACAACTCCTCATGAACACTGAAGCTTTCTTT. Protein: CASSGQAGQGEQLLMNTEAFF. This chain uses TRBV18 with TRBJ1-1; TRBD1 aligns across 11 bases. This CDR3 is 21 amino acids long. Germline CDR1 reads KGHSH; CDR2 reads LQKENI. The junction had 21 bases not matched to a gene; V was cut back by 6 bases and J by 0 bases.

The genes are TRBV19 and TRBJ2-7; tentatively, D is TRBD1 (5 bases). V lost 5 bases to trimming and J lost 4 bases, with 18 bases between them. CDR3 size: 15 residues. Germline-derived CDR1 and CDR2 are LNHDA and SQIVND (reference sequence). The CDR3: CASSGPNPTAYEQYF. The CDR3 region has the DNA TGTGCCAGTAGTGGGCCGAATCCGACAGCATACGAGCAGTACTTC.

The V call is TRBV5-1, the J call TRBJ2-7; 10 bases agree with TRBD2. Germline CDR1 reads SGHRS; CDR2 reads YFSETQ. The CDR3 loop spans 17 amino acids. The J segment lost 7 bases and the V segment lost 0 bases, leaving 13 bases of the junction unmatched. The CDR3 sequence is CASSLGISSGRVGEQYF. DNA for the CDR3: TGCGCCAGCAGCTTGGGCATTTCAAGCGGGAGGGTAGGGGAGCAGTACTTC.

The chain recombines TRBV14 with TRBJ2-6; D is uncertain. The CDR3 has 16 amino acids. CDR1 SGHDN and CDR2 FVKESK come from the germline V gene. V lost 1 base, J lost 3 bases, and 10 bases lay in between. The CDR3 DNA is TGTGCCAGCAGCCAAGGTCTCCTCTATGGGGCCAACGTCCTGACTTTC. Amino acid sequence: CASSQGLLYGANVLTF.

This clone appeared a single time. J is TRBJ2-1 and V is TRBV10-3; 9 bases agree with TRBD2. Germline loops: CDR1 ENHRY, CDR2 SYGVKD. The CDR3 totals 15 residues. V trimming: 1 base; J trimming: 7 bases; junction bases outside the gene matches: 5. CDR3 sequence: CAISELAGGENEQFF. The CDR3 coding sequence is TGTGCCATCAGTGAGTTGGCGGGGGGGGAAAATGAGCAGTTCTTC.

The rearrangement joins TRBV5-1 to TRBJ2-3, with D perhaps TRBD2 (5 bases). Trimming cost V 2 bases and J 4 bases, with 11 bases left between them. Germline CDR1 and CDR2: SGHRS and YFSETQ. The CDR3 spans 14 residues. CDR3 DNA sequence: TGCGCCAGCAGCTTAGGTCGGACTGCAGATACGCAGTATTTT. It codes for CASSLGRTADTQYF.

The rearrangement joins TRBV4-3 to TRBJ2-7, with TRBD1 identical over 7 bases. V lost 0 bases, J lost 3 bases, and 2 bases stayed unmatched. The CDR3 consists of 14 residues. CDR1 LGHNA and CDR2 YSLEER come from the germline V gene. The CDR3 nucleotides read TGCGCCAGCAGCCAAGACGGGACAGACTACGAGCAGTACTTC. Translating it yields CASSQDGTDYEQYF.